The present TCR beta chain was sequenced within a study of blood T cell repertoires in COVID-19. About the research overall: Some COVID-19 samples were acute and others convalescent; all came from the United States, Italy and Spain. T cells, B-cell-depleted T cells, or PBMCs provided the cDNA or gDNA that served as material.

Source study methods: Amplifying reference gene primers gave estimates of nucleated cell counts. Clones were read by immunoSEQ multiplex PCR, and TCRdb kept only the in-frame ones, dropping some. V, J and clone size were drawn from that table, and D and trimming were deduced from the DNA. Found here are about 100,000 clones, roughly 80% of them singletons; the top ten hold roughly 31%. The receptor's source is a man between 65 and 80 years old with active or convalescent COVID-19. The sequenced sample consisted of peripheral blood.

DNA of the CDR3: TGTGCCTGGAGTTTGAGGGAGACCCAGTACTTC. It is translated as CAWSLRETQYF. V is TRBV30 and J is TRBJ2-5; D is ambiguous. The CDR3 contains 11 residues. Germline-derived CDR1 and CDR2 are GTSNPN and SVGIG (reference sequence). Trimming left V 2 bases short and J 5 bases short, with 6 bases between.